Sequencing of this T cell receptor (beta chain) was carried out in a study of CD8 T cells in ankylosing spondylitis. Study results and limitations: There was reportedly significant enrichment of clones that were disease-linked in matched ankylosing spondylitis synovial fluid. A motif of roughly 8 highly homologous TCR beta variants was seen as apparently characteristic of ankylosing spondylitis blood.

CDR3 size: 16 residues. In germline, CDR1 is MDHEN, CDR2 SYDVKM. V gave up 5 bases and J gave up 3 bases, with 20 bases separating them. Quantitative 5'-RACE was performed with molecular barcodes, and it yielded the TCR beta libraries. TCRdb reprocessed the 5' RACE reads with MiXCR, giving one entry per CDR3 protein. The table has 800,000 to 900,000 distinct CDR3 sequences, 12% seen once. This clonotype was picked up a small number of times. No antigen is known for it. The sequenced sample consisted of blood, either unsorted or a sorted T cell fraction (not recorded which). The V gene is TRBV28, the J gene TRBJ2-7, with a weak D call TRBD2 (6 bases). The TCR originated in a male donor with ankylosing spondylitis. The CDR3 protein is CASSSSGSSDFYEQYF. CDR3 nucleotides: TGTGCCAGCAGTAGCTCCGGGTCTAGCGACTTCTACGAGCAGTACTTC.